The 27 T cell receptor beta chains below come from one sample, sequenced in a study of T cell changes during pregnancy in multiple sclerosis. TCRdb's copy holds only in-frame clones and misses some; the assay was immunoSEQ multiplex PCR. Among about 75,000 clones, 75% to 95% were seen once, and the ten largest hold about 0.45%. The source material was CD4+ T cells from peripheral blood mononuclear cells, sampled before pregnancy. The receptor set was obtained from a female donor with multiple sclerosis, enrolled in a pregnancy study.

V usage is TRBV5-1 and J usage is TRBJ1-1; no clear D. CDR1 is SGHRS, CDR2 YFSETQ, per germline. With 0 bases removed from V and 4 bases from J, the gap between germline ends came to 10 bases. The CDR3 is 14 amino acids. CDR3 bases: TGCGCCAGCAGCTTGGTTGGAGGGAGCACTGAAGCTTTCTTT. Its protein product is CASSLVGGSTEAFF.

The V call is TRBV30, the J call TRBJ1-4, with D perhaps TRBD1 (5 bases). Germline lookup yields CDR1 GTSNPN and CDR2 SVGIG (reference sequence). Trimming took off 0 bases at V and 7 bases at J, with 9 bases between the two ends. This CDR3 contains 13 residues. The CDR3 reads CAWSVLGGEKLFF. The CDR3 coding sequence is TGTGCCTGGAGTGTATTGGGGGGTGAAAAACTGTTTTTT.

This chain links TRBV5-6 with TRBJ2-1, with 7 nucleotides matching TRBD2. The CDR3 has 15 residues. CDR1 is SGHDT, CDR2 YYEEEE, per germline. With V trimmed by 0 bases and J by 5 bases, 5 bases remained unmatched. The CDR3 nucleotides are TGTGCCAGCAGCTTGGGCCTAGCGGTAGACAATGAGCAGTTCTTC. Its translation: CASSLGLAVDNEQFF.

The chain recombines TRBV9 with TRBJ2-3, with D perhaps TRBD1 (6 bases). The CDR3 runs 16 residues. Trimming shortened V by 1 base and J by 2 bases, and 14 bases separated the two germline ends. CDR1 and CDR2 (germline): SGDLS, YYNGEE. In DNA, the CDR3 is TGTGCCAGCAGCGTATATCAGGGGCTGAACACAGATACGCAGTATTTT. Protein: CASSVYQGLNTDTQYF.

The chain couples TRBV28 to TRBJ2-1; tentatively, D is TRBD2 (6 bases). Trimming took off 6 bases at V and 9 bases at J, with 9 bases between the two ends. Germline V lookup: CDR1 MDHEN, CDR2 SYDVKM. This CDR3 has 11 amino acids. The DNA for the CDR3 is TGTGCCAGCAGCAAAGCGGGTGAGCAGTTCTTC. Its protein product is CASSKAGEQFF.

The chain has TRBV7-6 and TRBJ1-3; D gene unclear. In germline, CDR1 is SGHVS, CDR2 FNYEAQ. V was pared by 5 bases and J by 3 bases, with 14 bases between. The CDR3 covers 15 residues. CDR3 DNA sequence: TGTGCCAGCAGCCCCCCGGAGGGAGGTGGAAACACCATATATTTT. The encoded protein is CASSPPEGGGNTIYF.

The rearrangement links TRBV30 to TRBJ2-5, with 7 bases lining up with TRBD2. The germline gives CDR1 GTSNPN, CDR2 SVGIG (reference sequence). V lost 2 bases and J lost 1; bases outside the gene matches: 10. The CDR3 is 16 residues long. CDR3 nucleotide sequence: TGTGCCTGGAGTTTATCCGAGCGGGGCCTCCAAGAGACCCAGTACTTC. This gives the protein CAWSLSERGLQETQYF.

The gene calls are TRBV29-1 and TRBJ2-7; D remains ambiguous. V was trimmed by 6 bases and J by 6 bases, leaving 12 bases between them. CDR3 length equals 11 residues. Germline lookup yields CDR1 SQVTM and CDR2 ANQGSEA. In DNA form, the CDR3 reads TGCAGCGTCACTTCTTACAGCGAGCAGTACTTC. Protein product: CSVTSYSEQYF.

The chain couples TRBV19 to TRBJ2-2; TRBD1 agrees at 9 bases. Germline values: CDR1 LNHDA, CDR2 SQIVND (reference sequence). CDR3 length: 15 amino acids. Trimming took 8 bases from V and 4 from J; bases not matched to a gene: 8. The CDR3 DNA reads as TGTGCCAGTGCTACGGGACAGGGCGTCACCGGGGAGCTGTTTTTT. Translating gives CASATGQGVTGELFF.

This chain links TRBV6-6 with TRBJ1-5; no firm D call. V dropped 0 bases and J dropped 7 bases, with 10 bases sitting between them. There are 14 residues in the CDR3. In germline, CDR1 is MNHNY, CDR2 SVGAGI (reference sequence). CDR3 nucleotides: TGTGCCAGCAGTTACTCCACCTCCGAGCAGCCCCAGCATTTT. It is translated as CASSYSTSEQPQHF.

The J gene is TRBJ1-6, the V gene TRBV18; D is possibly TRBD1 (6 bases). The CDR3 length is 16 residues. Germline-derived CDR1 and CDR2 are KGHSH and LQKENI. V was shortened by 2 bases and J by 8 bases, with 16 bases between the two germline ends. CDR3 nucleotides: TGTGCCAGCTCACCAAAGGACAGCAGTTCCCATTCACCCCTCCACTTT. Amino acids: CASSPKDSSSHSPLHF.

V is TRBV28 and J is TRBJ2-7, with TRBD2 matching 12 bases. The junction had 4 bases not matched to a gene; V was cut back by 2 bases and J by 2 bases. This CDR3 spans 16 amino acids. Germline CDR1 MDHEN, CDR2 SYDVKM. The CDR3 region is CASSLGTSGFAYEQYF. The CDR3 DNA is TGTGCCAGCAGTTTAGGGACTAGCGGGTTCGCCTACGAGCAGTACTTC.

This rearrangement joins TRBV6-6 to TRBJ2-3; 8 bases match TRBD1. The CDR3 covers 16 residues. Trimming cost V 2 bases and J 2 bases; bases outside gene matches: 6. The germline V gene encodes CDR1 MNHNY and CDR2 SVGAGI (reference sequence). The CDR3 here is CASSYKRDRLTDTQYF. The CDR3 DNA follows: TGTGCCAGCAGTTACAAACGGGACAGGCTCACAGATACGCAGTATTTT.

CDR3 amino acids: CASSLGAGIYEQYF. In DNA, the CDR3 is TGCGCCAGCAGCTTGGGGGCAGGGATCTACGAGCAGTACTTC. The chain has TRBV5-1 and TRBJ2-7, with a tentative D call TRBD1 (5 bases). V was clipped by 0 bases and J by 3 bases, with 10 bases between them. CDR3 length: 14 residues. CDR1 and CDR2 from the germline V gene are SGHRS and YFSETQ.

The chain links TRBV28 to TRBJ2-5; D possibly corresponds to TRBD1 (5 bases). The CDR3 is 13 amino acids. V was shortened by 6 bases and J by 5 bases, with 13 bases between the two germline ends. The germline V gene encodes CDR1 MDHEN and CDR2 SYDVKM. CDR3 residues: CASRLREGETQYF. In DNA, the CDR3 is TGTGCCAGCAGACTCAGGGAAGGGGAGACCCAGTACTTC.

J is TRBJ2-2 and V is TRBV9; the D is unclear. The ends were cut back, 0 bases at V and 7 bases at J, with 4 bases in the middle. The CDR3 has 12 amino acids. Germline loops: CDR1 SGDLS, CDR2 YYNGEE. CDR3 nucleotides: TGTGCCAGCAGCGTAGCAGGCGGGGAGCTGTTTTTT. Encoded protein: CASSVAGGELFF.

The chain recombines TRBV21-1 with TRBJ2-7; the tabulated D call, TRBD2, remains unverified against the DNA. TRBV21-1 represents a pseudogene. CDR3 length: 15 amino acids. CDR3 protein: CASSKILAKLHEQYF. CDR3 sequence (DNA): TGTGCCAGCAGCAAAATCTTAGCAAAACTCCACGAGCAGTACTTC.

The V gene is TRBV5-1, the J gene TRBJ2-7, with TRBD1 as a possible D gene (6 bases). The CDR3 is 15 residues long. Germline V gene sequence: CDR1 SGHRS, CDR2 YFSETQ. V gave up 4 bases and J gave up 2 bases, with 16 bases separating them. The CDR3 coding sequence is TGCGCCAGCAGCCTCGACGGGACACAAACCTACGAGCAGTACTTC. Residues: CASSLDGTQTYEQYF.

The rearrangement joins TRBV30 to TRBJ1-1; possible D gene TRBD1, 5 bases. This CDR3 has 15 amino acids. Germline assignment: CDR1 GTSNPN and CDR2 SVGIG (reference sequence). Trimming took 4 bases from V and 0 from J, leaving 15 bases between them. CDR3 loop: CAWTSRGRMNTEAFF. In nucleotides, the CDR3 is TGTGCCTGGACCAGTCGGGGGAGGATGAACACTGAAGCTTTCTTT.

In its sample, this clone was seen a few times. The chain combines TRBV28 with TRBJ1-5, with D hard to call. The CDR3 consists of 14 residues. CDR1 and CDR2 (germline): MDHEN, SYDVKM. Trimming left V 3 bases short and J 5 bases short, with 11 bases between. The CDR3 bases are TGTGCCAGCAGTTTTGGGCAGAAGTATCAGCCCCAGCATTTT. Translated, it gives CASSFGQKYQPQHF.

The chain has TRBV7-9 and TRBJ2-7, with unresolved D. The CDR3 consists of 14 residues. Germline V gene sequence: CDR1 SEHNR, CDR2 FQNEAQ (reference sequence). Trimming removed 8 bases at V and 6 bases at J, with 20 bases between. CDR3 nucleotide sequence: TGTGCCAGCGTTGACCACCAGGTTTTCGGCGAGCAGTACTTC. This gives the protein CASVDHQVFGEQYF. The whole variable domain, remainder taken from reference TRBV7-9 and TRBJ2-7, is DTGVSQNPRHKITKRGQNVTFRCDPISEHNRLYWYRQTLGQGPEFLTYFQNEAQLEKSRLLSDRFSAERPKGSFSTLEIQRTEQGDSAMYLCASVDHQVFGEQYFGPGTRLTVT.

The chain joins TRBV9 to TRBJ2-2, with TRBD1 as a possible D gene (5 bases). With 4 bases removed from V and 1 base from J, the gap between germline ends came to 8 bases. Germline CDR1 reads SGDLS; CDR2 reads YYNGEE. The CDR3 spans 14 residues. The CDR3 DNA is TGTGCCAGCAGCCGTAGGGGGAACACCGGGGAGCTGTTTTTT. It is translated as CASSRRGNTGELFF.

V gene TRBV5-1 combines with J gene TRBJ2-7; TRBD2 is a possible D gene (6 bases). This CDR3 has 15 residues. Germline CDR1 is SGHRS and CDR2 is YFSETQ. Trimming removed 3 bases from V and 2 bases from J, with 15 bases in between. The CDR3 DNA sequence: TGCGCCAGCAGCTCCCGAGGGACTGCAACCTACGAGCAGTACTTC. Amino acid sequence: CASSSRGTATYEQYF.

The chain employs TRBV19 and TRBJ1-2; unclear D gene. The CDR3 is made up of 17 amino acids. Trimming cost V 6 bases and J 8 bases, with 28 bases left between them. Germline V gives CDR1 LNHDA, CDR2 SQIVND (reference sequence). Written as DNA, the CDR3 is TGTGCCAGTAGGGCTGGTTGGGCCGGCTCTCCATCGGGGGGCTACACCTTC. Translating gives CASRAGWAGSPSGGYTF.

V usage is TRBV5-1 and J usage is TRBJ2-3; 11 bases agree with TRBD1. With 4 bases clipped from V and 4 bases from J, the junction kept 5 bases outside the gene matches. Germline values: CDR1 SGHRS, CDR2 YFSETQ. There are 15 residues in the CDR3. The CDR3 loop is CASSQWTGGADTQYF. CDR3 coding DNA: TGCGCCAGCAGCCAATGGACAGGGGGCGCAGATACGCAGTATTTT.

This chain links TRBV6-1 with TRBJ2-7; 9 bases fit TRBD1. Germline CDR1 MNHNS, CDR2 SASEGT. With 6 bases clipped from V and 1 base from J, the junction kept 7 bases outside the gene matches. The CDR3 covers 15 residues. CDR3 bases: TGTGCCAGCAGACCGGGACAGGGCCATTCCTACGAGCAGTACTTC. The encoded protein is CASRPGQGHSYEQYF.

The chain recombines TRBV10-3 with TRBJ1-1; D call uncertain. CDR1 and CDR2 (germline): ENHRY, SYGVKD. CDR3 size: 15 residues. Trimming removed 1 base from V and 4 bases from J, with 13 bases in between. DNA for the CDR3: TGTGCCATCAGTGAGTTAGACATCCCCGGCACTGAAGCTTTCTTT. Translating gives CAISELDIPGTEAFF.